One sample yielded the 15 T cell receptor beta chains listed below, sequenced in a study of T cell responses to AZD1222 COVID-19 vaccine. Clones were read by immunoSEQ multiplex PCR, and TCRdb kept only the in-frame ones, dropping some. The data hold approximately 130,000 clones, with 80% to 95% observed a single time. This specimen consisted of peripheral blood, obtained on day 0 of AZD1222 vaccination. The receptors stem from an adult in good health.

The chain joins TRBV5-1 to TRBJ2-7; TRBD2 might be the D (5 bases). CDR1 is SGHRS and CDR2 is YFSETQ in the germline V gene. V was shortened by 1 base and J by 4 bases, with 15 bases between the two germline ends. This CDR3 is built from 15 residues. CDR3 amino acids: CASSLRGGGGYEQYF. CDR3 nucleotides: TGCGCCAGCAGCTTGCGGGGTGGAGGCGGTTACGAGCAGTACTTC.

The chain uses TRBV28 and TRBJ2-7; D unclear. The CDR3 totals 13 residues. Deletions cut 3 bases from V and 2 bases from J, with 8 bases between. Looked up from germline, CDR1 is MDHEN and CDR2 is SYDVKM. In DNA form, the CDR3 reads TGTGCCAGCAGTTTTGGCCAAGCCTACGAGCAGTACTTC. The encoded protein is CASSFGQAYEQYF. Full variable domain (missing parts from reference TRBV28 and TRBJ2-7): DVKVTQSSRYLVKRTGEKVFLECVQDMDHENMFWYRQDPGLGLRLIYFSYDVKMKEKGDIPEGYSVSREKKERFSLILESASTNQTSMYLCASSFGQAYEQYFGPGTRLTVT.

This chain joins TRBV18 and TRBJ1-5, with 9 bases matching TRBD1. Germline values: CDR1 KGHSH, CDR2 LQKENI. The CDR3 consists of 16 residues. V lost 6 bases to trimming and J lost 2 bases; unmatched junction nucleotides: 8. CDR3: CASSQTGGLGNQPQHF. As DNA, the CDR3 is TGTGCCAGCTCTCAAACAGGGGGCTTGGGCAATCAGCCCCAGCATTTT.

This chain uses TRBV28 with TRBJ2-2; 7 bases line up with TRBD1. This CDR3 is 16 amino acids long. CDR1 and CDR2 (germline): MDHEN, SYDVKM. The junction had 6 bases not matched to a gene; V was cut back by 3 bases and J by 2 bases. The CDR3 here is CASSFAGTANTGELFF. The CDR3 DNA sequence: TGTGCCAGCAGTTTCGCCGGGACAGCAAACACCGGGGAGCTGTTTTTT.

The chain employs TRBV1 and TRBJ2-7; the table's D call, TRBD2, was not checked against the DNA. TRBV1 is a pseudogene. The CDR3 totals 14 residues. The CDR3 reads CTSSQDRGSGEQYF. The CDR3 coding sequence is TGCACCAGCAGCCAAGATCGAGGGAGTGGCGAGCAGTACTTC.

V is TRBV4-3 and J is TRBJ2-1; 8 bases align to TRBD2. This CDR3 is built from 19 residues. V dropped 0 bases and J dropped 1; count of bases not matched to a gene: 11. CDR1 LGHNA and CDR2 YSLEER come from the germline V gene. DNA of the CDR3: TGCGCCAGCAGCCAAGATCGGGACGGGAGGGCCCCGTCCTACAATGAGCAGTTCTTC. It is translated as CASSQDRDGRAPSYNEQFF.

The chain uses TRBV18 and TRBJ1-1; TRBD1 agrees at 12 bases. With V trimmed by 5 bases and J by 5 bases, 15 bases remained unmatched. Looked up from germline, CDR1 is KGHSH and CDR2 is LQKENI. The CDR3 totals 18 residues. In DNA form, the CDR3 reads TGTGCCAGCTCAGAGTTTTCGGGACAGGGGGCTTTACGGACTGAAGCTTTCTTT. Translated, it gives CASSEFSGQGALRTEAFF.

This chain joins TRBV29-1 and TRBJ1-1; D may be TRBD1 (6 bases). The CDR3 has 13 amino acids. V was cut by 7 bases and J by 1 base, with 13 bases left in between. The germline gives CDR1 SQVTM, CDR2 ANQGSEA. DNA for the CDR3: TGCAGCGCCCAACAGGGTGGGAACACTGAAGCTTTCTTT. This codes for CSAQQGGNTEAFF.

The chain recombines TRBV7-9 with TRBJ2-2, with D possibly being TRBD1 (6 bases). Germline CDR1 and CDR2: SEHNR and FQNEAQ (reference sequence). CDR3 length equals 16 residues. The V end was cut by 2 bases, the J end by 3 bases, with 13 bases between. The CDR3 is CASSLMAGDHTGELFF. The CDR3 nucleotides read TGTGCCAGCAGCTTAATGGCAGGGGACCACACCGGGGAGCTGTTTTTT.

This clone has a single count. The J gene is TRBJ1-2, the V gene TRBV7-8, with D perhaps matching TRBD1 (5 bases). CDR3 length equals 15 residues. Deletions cut 1 base from V and 1 base from J, with 10 bases between. Germline CDR1 and CDR2: SGHVS and FQNEAQ. The CDR3 region is CASSLEGRDNYGYTF. CDR3 coding DNA: TGTGCCAGCAGCTTAGAGGGCAGGGATAACTATGGCTACACCTTC.

The rearrangement links TRBV5-1 to TRBJ1-3; no definite D call. This CDR3 region has 14 residues. The V and J ends lost 4 bases and 2 bases respectively, with 10 bases between them. Looked up from germline, CDR1 is SGHRS and CDR2 is YFSETQ. The CDR3 DNA reads TGCGCCAGCAGCCCCGGGAGTGCTGGAAACACCATATATTTT. Translated: CASSPGSAGNTIYF.

The CDR3 sequence is CASSPSVNSNQPQHF. Here the CDR3 DNA reads TGTGCCAGCTCACCAAGCGTCAATAGCAATCAGCCCCAGCATTTT. The chain employs TRBV18 and TRBJ1-5, with unresolved D. Trimming pared 2 bases from V and 0 bases from J, leaving 8 bases between. In germline, CDR1 is KGHSH, CDR2 LQKENI. CDR3 length equals 15 residues.

The V call is TRBV28, the J call TRBJ2-7; D is unresolved. This CDR3 region has 12 residues. Per germline, CDR1 MDHEN and CDR2 SYDVKM. Deletions cut 1 base from V and 9 bases from J, with 10 bases between. The CDR3 spells CASSLLGLGQYF. As DNA, the CDR3 is TGTGCCAGCAGTTTATTAGGCCTTGGGCAGTACTTC.

This clone has just one count. The V and J genes are TRBV20-1 and TRBJ2-5, with unresolved D. V lost 1 base, J lost 4 bases, and 4 bases lay in between. Germline CDR1 and CDR2: DFQATT and SNEGSKA (reference sequence). There are 11 residues in the CDR3. The DNA for the CDR3 is TGCAGTGCTAGAGGCGTAGAGACCCAGTACTTC. Translating it yields CSARGVETQYF.

The chain joins TRBV29-1 to TRBJ1-1; D remains unclear. Trimming shortened V by 4 bases and J by 4 bases, and 13 bases separated the two germline ends. CDR1 SQVTM and CDR2 ANQGSEA come from the germline V gene. This CDR3 is built from 13 residues. In DNA, the CDR3 is TGCAGCGTTGTACTGATTTCCGGCACTGAAGCTTTCTTT. It specifies CSVVLISGTEAFF. The full variable domain, with the rest looked up from reference TRBV29-1 and TRBJ1-1, is SAVISQKPSRDICQRGTSLTIQCQVDSQVTMMFWYRQQPGQSLTLIATANQGSEATYESGFVIDKFPISRPNLTFSTLTVSNMSPEDSSIYLCSVVLISGTEAFFGQGTRLTVV.